A selection of T cell receptor beta chains follows, all from one sample in a study of blood T cell repertoires in COVID-19. Clones were sequenced by immunoSEQ multiplex PCR, and TCRdb holds only the in-frame ones, with some missing. The table lists around 72,000 clones, roughly 87% of them singletons. Material: peripheral blood. These receptors all stem from a middle-aged man with acute or convalescent COVID-19. The CDR3 runs from the conserved cysteine through the conserved F or W. D genes are given only for firm matches. Size is omitted from some rows. Given values are once, few, many or a class for expanded clones.

j_gene: TRBJ2-1; d_gene: TRBD2; v_gene: TRBV10-3; abundance: few; CDR3aa: CAISGTSGGGDEQFF; CDR3nt: TGTGCCATCAGTGGTACTAGCGGGGGGGGAGATGAGCAGTTCTTC
j_gene: TRBJ2-3; d_gene: TRBD2; v_gene: TRBV6-2/TRBV6-3; abundance: .; CDR3aa: CASSSPSGVRYTDTQYF; CDR3nt: TGTGCCAGCAGTTCCCCTAGCGGGGTCCGGTACACAGATACGCAGTATTTT
j_gene: TRBJ2-7; d_gene: TRBD2; v_gene: TRBV9; abundance: once; CDR3aa: CASSGEGREQYF; CDR3nt: TGTGCCAGCAGCGGGGAGGGACGTGAGCAGTACTTC
j_gene: TRBJ1-5; d_gene: .; v_gene: TRBV18; abundance: .; CDR3aa: CASSQNRDQPQHF; CDR3nt: TGTGCCAGCTCACAAAACAGGGATCAGCCCCAGCATTTT
j_gene: TRBJ2-1; d_gene: .; v_gene: TRBV7-2; abundance: .; CDR3aa: CASTTMGGYNEQFF; CDR3nt: TGTGCCAGCACCACGATGGGGGGCTACAATGAGCAGTTCTTC
j_gene: TRBJ2-5; d_gene: TRBD1; v_gene: TRBV11-1; abundance: .; CDR3aa: CASRDRVRETQYF; CDR3nt: TGTGCCAGCCGGGACAGGGTACGGGAGACCCAGTACTTC
j_gene: TRBJ1-2; d_gene: .; v_gene: TRBV28; abundance: .; CDR3aa: CASSLSSNYGYTF; CDR3nt: TGTGCCAGCAGTTTATCGTCCAACTATGGCTACACCTTC
j_gene: TRBJ2-7; d_gene: .; v_gene: TRBV2; abundance: many; CDR3aa: CASSEALSLPLVRASYEQYF; CDR3nt: TGTGCCAGCAGTGAAGCGCTCTCCCTCCCCCTGGTCAGGGCCTCCTACGAGCAGTACTTC
j_gene: TRBJ2-5; d_gene: TRBD2; v_gene: TRBV5-6; abundance: .; CDR3aa: CASSLQGLAGLNQETQYF; CDR3nt: TGTGCCAGCAGCTTGCAAGGACTAGCGGGGTTAAACCAAGAGACCCAGTACTTC
j_gene: TRBJ2-3; d_gene: TRBD2; v_gene: TRBV19; abundance: .; CDR3aa: CASSTGLAGGQGTDTQYF; CDR3nt: TGTGCCAGTAGTACCGGCCTAGCGGGGGGGCAGGGCACAGATACGCAGTATTTT
j_gene: TRBJ2-3; d_gene: TRBD2; v_gene: TRBV18; abundance: .; CDR3aa: CASSTRLAGDRTDTQYF; CDR3nt: TGTGCCAGCTCAACCAGACTAGCGGGGGATCGCACAGATACGCAGTATTTT
j_gene: TRBJ1-1; d_gene: TRBD1; v_gene: TRBV7-3; abundance: .; CDR3aa: CASSPTTRDSLMNTEAFF; CDR3nt: TGTGCCAGCAGCCCAACAACCCGGGACAGCCTAATGAACACTGAAGCTTTCTTT
j_gene: TRBJ2-2; d_gene: .; v_gene: TRBV6-1; abundance: .; CDR3aa: CASSDKSNTGELFF; CDR3nt: TGTGCCAGCAGTGACAAGAGCAACACCGGGGAGCTGTTTTTT
j_gene: TRBJ2-1; d_gene: .; v_gene: TRBV30; abundance: .; CDR3aa: CAWSVGAGNYNEQFF; CDR3nt: TGTGCCTGGAGTGTAGGGGCGGGGAACTACAATGAGCAGTTCTTC
j_gene: TRBJ2-3; d_gene: TRBD2; v_gene: TRBV6-5; abundance: once; CDR3aa: CASTQRGVTDTQYF; CDR3nt: TGTGCCAGCACCCAGCGGGGGGTAACAGATACGCAGTATTTT
j_gene: TRBJ1-5; d_gene: .; v_gene: TRBV7-2; abundance: .; CDR3aa: CASNPQGGNQPQHF; CDR3nt: TGTGCCAGCAACCCTCAGGGCGGCAATCAGCCCCAGCATTTT
j_gene: TRBJ2-5; d_gene: .; v_gene: TRBV18; abundance: .; CDR3aa: CASSWGRNNQETQYF; CDR3nt: TGTGCCAGCTCTTGGGGCAGGAATAACCAAGAGACCCAGTACTTC
j_gene: TRBJ2-2; d_gene: TRBD2; v_gene: TRBV19; abundance: .; CDR3aa: CASTPGLAGLAGELFF; CDR3nt: TGTGCCAGTACCCCAGGACTAGCGGGGTTGGCCGGGGAGCTGTTTTTT
j_gene: TRBJ2-7; d_gene: TRBD2; v_gene: TRBV3-1/TRBV3-2; abundance: few; CDR3aa: CASSPTSGEQYF; CDR3nt: TGTGCCAGCAGCCCGACTAGCGGCGAGCAGTACTTC
j_gene: TRBJ2-1; d_gene: TRBD1; v_gene: TRBV7-9; abundance: .; CDR3aa: CASSFGQGVGNEQFF; CDR3nt: TGTGCCAGCAGCTTCGGGCAGGGGGTTGGAAATGAGCAGTTCTTC
j_gene: TRBJ1-1; d_gene: .; v_gene: TRBV4-1; abundance: few; CDR3aa: CASSQEQENTEAFF; CDR3nt: TGCGCCAGCAGCCAAGAACAGGAGAACACTGAAGCTTTCTTT
j_gene: TRBJ2-5; d_gene: .; v_gene: TRBV30; abundance: .; CDR3aa: CAWGYRTQYF; CDR3nt: TGTGCCTGGGGCTACAGGACCCAGTACTTC
j_gene: TRBJ2-2; d_gene: TRBD1; v_gene: TRBV27; abundance: .; CDR3aa: CASSRDRHTGELFF; CDR3nt: TGTGCCAGCAGTAGGGACAGACACACCGGGGAGCTGTTTTTT
j_gene: TRBJ2-2; d_gene: TRBD2; v_gene: TRBV5-1; abundance: .; CDR3aa: CASSPSAGTGELFF; CDR3nt: TGCGCCAGCAGCCCTTCAGCGGGGACCGGGGAGCTGTTTTTT
j_gene: TRBJ2-2; d_gene: .; v_gene: TRBV6-1; abundance: .; CDR3aa: CASSEVHRNTGELFF; CDR3nt: TGTGCCAGCAGTGAAGTACACAGGAACACCGGGGAGCTGTTTTTT
j_gene: TRBJ1-2; d_gene: TRBD1; v_gene: TRBV18; abundance: .; CDR3aa: CASSPPGDRYGYTF; CDR3nt: TGTGCCAGCTCACCACCGGGGGACAGATATGGCTACACCTTC
j_gene: TRBJ2-2; d_gene: TRBD1; v_gene: TRBV6-5; abundance: once; CDR3aa: CASSMGQLNTGELFF; CDR3nt: TGTGCCAGCAGCATGGGACAGCTGAACACCGGGGAGCTGTTTTTT
j_gene: TRBJ2-7; d_gene: TRBD1; v_gene: TRBV12-5; abundance: .; CDR3aa: CASGLVGQGKQYF; CDR3nt: TGTGCTAGTGGTTTGGTAGGACAGGGTAAGCAGTACTTC
j_gene: TRBJ2-7; d_gene: TRBD1; v_gene: TRBV10-3; abundance: .; CDR3aa: CAIGRTGGYEQYF; CDR3nt: TGTGCCATCGGAAGGACAGGGGGCTACGAGCAGTACTTC
j_gene: TRBJ1-3; d_gene: .; v_gene: TRBV5-1; abundance: .; CDR3aa: CASSLTGTQSSGNTIYF; CDR3nt: TGCGCCAGCAGCCTAACCGGGACACAGAGCTCTGGAAACACCATATATTTT
j_gene: TRBJ1-5; d_gene: .; v_gene: TRBV12-3/TRBV12-4; abundance: .; CDR3aa: CASSTGENQPQHF; CDR3nt: TGTGCCAGCAGCACAGGTGAAAATCAGCCCCAGCATTTT
j_gene: TRBJ2-2; d_gene: TRBD1; v_gene: TRBV5-5; abundance: .; CDR3aa: CASSWETGRRTGELFF; CDR3nt: TGTGCCAGCAGCTGGGAGACAGGGCGGAGAACCGGGGAGCTGTTTTTT
j_gene: TRBJ1-1; d_gene: .; v_gene: TRBV4-1; abundance: .; CDR3aa: CASSQGHRVNTEAFF; CDR3nt: TGCGCCAGCAGCCAAGGGCACAGGGTGAACACTGAAGCTTTCTTT
j_gene: TRBJ2-2; d_gene: TRBD1; v_gene: TRBV3-1/TRBV3-2; abundance: .; CDR3aa: CASSQEGQGDTGELFF; CDR3nt: TGTGCCAGCAGCCAAGAAGGACAGGGAGACACCGGGGAGCTGTTTTTT
j_gene: TRBJ1-6; d_gene: TRBD1; v_gene: TRBV19; abundance: .; CDR3aa: CASSWRQGQNSPLHF; CDR3nt: TGTGCCAGTAGCTGGCGACAGGGGCAGAATTCACCCCTCCACTTT
j_gene: TRBJ2-5; d_gene: .; v_gene: TRBV11-2; abundance: .; CDR3aa: CASSLESSGWETQYF; CDR3nt: TGTGCCAGCAGCTTAGAAAGTTCGGGTTGGGAGACCCAGTACTTC
j_gene: TRBJ1-1; d_gene: .; v_gene: TRBV6-5; abundance: .; CDR3aa: CASARNTEAFF; CDR3nt: TGTGCCAGCGCGAGAAACACTGAAGCTTTCTTT
j_gene: TRBJ2-1; d_gene: .; v_gene: TRBV5-6; abundance: .; CDR3aa: CASSLFGEQFF; CDR3nt: TGTGCCAGCAGCTTGTTCGGTGAGCAGTTCTTC
j_gene: TRBJ1-5; d_gene: .; v_gene: TRBV28; abundance: .; CDR3aa: CASNAGGANNQPQHF; CDR3nt: TGTGCCAGCAACGCCGGGGGGGCAAACAATCAGCCCCAGCATTTT
j_gene: TRBJ2-2; d_gene: TRBD2; v_gene: TRBV10-3; abundance: once; CDR3aa: CAIKRVSRTSGTGELFF; CDR3nt: TGTGCCATCAAGCGGGTCTCTAGGACTAGCGGGACCGGGGAGCTGTTTTTT
j_gene: TRBJ2-5; d_gene: .; v_gene: TRBV3-1/TRBV3-2; abundance: .; CDR3aa: CASSPGQGTRETQYF; CDR3nt: TGTGCCAGCAGCCCCGGACAGGGGACTAGAGAGACCCAGTACTTC
j_gene: TRBJ2-5; d_gene: TRBD2; v_gene: TRBV11-3; abundance: .; CDR3aa: CASSPGTSDRETQYF; CDR3nt: TGTGCCAGCAGCCCAGGGACTAGCGATCGCGAGACCCAGTACTTC
j_gene: TRBJ2-1; d_gene: TRBD2; v_gene: TRBV14; abundance: .; CDR3aa: CASKSGGVSYNEQFF; CDR3nt: TGTGCCAGCAAAAGCGGGGGGGTCTCCTACAATGAGCAGTTCTTC
j_gene: TRBJ1-1; d_gene: .; v_gene: TRBV5-1; abundance: .; CDR3aa: CASSLTGNTEAFF; CDR3nt: TGCGCCAGCAGCTTGACAGGGAACACTGAAGCTTTCTTT
j_gene: TRBJ1-6; d_gene: TRBD1; v_gene: TRBV7-9; abundance: few; CDR3aa: CASSGGQGLGGGNSPLHF; CDR3nt: TGTGCCAGCAGCGGGGGACAGGGGCTTGGTGGAGGTAATTCACCCCTCCACTTT
j_gene: TRBJ1-1; d_gene: TRBD1; v_gene: TRBV18; abundance: .; CDR3aa: CASSPTGDTEAFF; CDR3nt: TGTGCCAGCTCACCAACAGGGGACACTGAAGCTTTCTTT
j_gene: TRBJ2-1; d_gene: TRBD2; v_gene: TRBV5-4; abundance: .; CDR3aa: CASSPGTRDNEQFF; CDR3nt: TGTGCCAGCAGCCCCGGGACTAGGGACAATGAGCAGTTCTTC
j_gene: TRBJ1-5; d_gene: TRBD1; v_gene: TRBV19; abundance: .; CDR3aa: CASSTDRDGPQHF; CDR3nt: TGTGCCAGTAGTACGGACAGGGACGGGCCCCAGCATTTT
j_gene: TRBJ1-1; d_gene: .; v_gene: TRBV6-5; abundance: .; CDR3aa: CASSRQESGNTEAFF; CDR3nt: TGTGCCAGCAGTCGGCAGGAAAGCGGGAACACTGAAGCTTTCTTT
j_gene: TRBJ2-7; d_gene: TRBD2; v_gene: TRBV19; abundance: .; CDR3aa: CASSIILASGVYEQYF; CDR3nt: TGTGCCAGTAGTATTATTTTGGCTAGCGGGGTCTACGAGCAGTACTTC
j_gene: TRBJ1-2; d_gene: TRBD1; v_gene: TRBV2; abundance: .; CDR3aa: CASRGILGQAANYGYTF; CDR3nt: TGTGCCAGCAGGGGTATTCTAGGACAGGCAGCTAACTATGGCTACACCTTC
j_gene: TRBJ2-1; d_gene: TRBD2; v_gene: TRBV4-2; abundance: medium-sized; CDR3aa: CASSTGLAAYNEQFF; CDR3nt: TGTGCCAGCAGCACGGGACTAGCAGCTTACAATGAGCAGTTCTTC
j_gene: TRBJ1-2; d_gene: .; v_gene: TRBV19; abundance: .; CDR3aa: CASSNPLRTYLDGYTF; CDR3nt: TGTGCCAGTAGTAATCCCTTGAGGACATATCTGGATGGCTACACCTTC
j_gene: TRBJ1-2; d_gene: TRBD1; v_gene: TRBV29-1; abundance: .; CDR3aa: CSVPGDSPNYGYTF; CDR3nt: TGCAGCGTTCCTGGGGACAGCCCTAACTATGGCTACACCTTC
j_gene: TRBJ2-5; d_gene: TRBD2; v_gene: TRBV2; abundance: .; CDR3aa: CASSEPRTSGGEETQYF; CDR3nt: TGTGCCAGCAGTGAACCCCGGACTAGCGGGGGGGAAGAGACCCAGTACTTC
j_gene: TRBJ2-5; d_gene: TRBD2; v_gene: TRBV24-1; abundance: .; CDR3aa: CATSGVVSGRQETQYF; CDR3nt: TGTGCCACGAGCGGGGTGGTCAGCGGGCGTCAAGAGACCCAGTACTTC
j_gene: TRBJ1-1; d_gene: TRBD1; v_gene: TRBV4-1; abundance: once; CDR3aa: CASRRTWTGRRTEAFF; CDR3nt: TGCGCCAGCAGACGTACCTGGACAGGGAGAAGGACTGAAGCTTTCTTT
j_gene: TRBJ2-2; d_gene: TRBD1; v_gene: TRBV2; abundance: .; CDR3aa: CASSGQGVITGELFF; CDR3nt: TGTGCCAGCAGTGGGCAGGGGGTAATCACCGGGGAGCTGTTTTTT
j_gene: TRBJ1-2; d_gene: .; v_gene: TRBV30; abundance: .; CDR3aa: CAWSVAGTYGYTF; CDR3nt: TGTGCCTGGAGTGTAGCGGGGACCTATGGCTACACCTTC
j_gene: TRBJ2-5; d_gene: TRBD1; v_gene: TRBV7-8; abundance: .; CDR3aa: CASSLSSTGREETQYF; CDR3nt: TGTGCCAGCAGCCTTAGTTCGACAGGGCGGGAAGAGACCCAGTACTTC